A single sample gave rise to the 11 T cell receptor beta chains below, sequenced in a study of T cells in Graves' hyperthyroidism and ophthalmopathy. TCR beta CDR3 regions were amplified from RNA. The HTBI primer set was used in a first-round RT-PCR of the TCR CDR3. TCRdb ran MiXCR on the multiplex PCR reads and lists one entry per CDR3 protein. The table shows roughly 240,000 distinct CDR3 sequences, with around 25% occurring only once. The material sequenced was blood. Every receptor here comes from a woman aged 40 to 49 with Graves' ophthalmopathy.

There are many counts of this clonotype. This rearrangement joins TRBV18 to TRBJ2-7; 13 positions agree with TRBD2. The CDR3 has 15 residues. Germline-derived CDR1 and CDR2 are KGHSH and LQKENI. V gave up 6 bases and J gave up 7 bases; unmatched junction bases: 9. The DNA of the CDR3 is TGTGCCAGCTCCCTTCGCGGACTAGCGGGAGTTGAGCAGTACTTC. This gives the protein CASSLRGLAGVEQYF.

This clonotype occurred many times. The chain recombines TRBV18 with TRBJ2-2, with TRBD2 matching 7 bases. The germline V gene has CDR1 KGHSH and CDR2 LQKENI. The length of the CDR3 is 16 residues. Unmatched junction bases numbered 11, after V lost 4 bases and J lost 6 bases. The CDR3 sequence is CASSLPGLSPSGELFF. The CDR3 region has the DNA TGTGCCAGCTCACTCCCGGGACTAAGCCCCTCCGGGGAGCTGTTTTTT.

The table lists this clonotype with many counts. The chain carries TRBV20-1 and TRBJ2-5; D remains ambiguous. This CDR3 comprises 12 residues. Trimming took 6 bases from V and 5 from J, leaving 13 bases between them. Germline CDR1 reads DFQATT; CDR2 reads SNEGSKA (reference sequence). The CDR3: CSASTEGETQYF. The CDR3 bases are TGCAGTGCAAGTACGGAAGGGGAGACCCAGTACTTC.

At least ten counts were recorded for this clonotype. This rearrangement joins TRBV6-5 to TRBJ2-7; the D call may be TRBD1 or TRBD2 (5 bases each). Germline V lookup: CDR1 MNHEY, CDR2 SVGAGI. The CDR3 totals 15 residues. V shed 2 bases and J shed 1 base, with 12 bases lying between them. This chain's CDR3 is CASSYTGDQSYEQYF. The CDR3 DNA reads as TGTGCCAGCAGTTACACCGGGGACCAATCCTACGAGCAGTACTTC.

This clonotype was found many times. The chain uses TRBV24-1 and TRBJ1-2, with D unresolved. The CDR3 length is 12 residues. V was cut by 11 bases and J by 2 bases, with 11 bases left in between. CDR1 is KGHDR and CDR2 is SFDVKD in the germline V gene. The CDR3 here is CAISDGNYGYTF. Here the CDR3 DNA reads TGTGCCATCTCGGACGGGAACTATGGCTACACCTTC.

This rearrangement joins TRBV6-1 to TRBJ1-1, with D possibly TRBD1 on 5 matching bases. Looked up from germline, CDR1 is MNHNS and CDR2 is SASEGT. V was shortened by 6 bases and J by 11 bases, with 13 bases between the two germline ends. There are 11 residues in the CDR3. CDR3 sequence reads: CASSLGGLAFF. Written as DNA, the CDR3 is TGTGCCAGCAGCCTCGGGGGTCTGGCTTTCTTT.

This chain joins TRBV6-2 or TRBV6-3 and TRBJ1-5; 9 nucleotides agree with TRBD1. Germline lookup yields CDR1 MNHEY and CDR2 SVGEGT. This CDR3 contains 16 residues. The junction had 8 bases not matched to a gene; V was cut back by 6 bases and J by 2 bases. The CDR3 sequence: CASRSGTGWGNQPQHF. In DNA form, the CDR3 reads TGTGCCAGCAGGTCCGGGACAGGGTGGGGCAATCAGCCCCAGCATTTT.

Many counts were recorded for this clonotype. The gene calls are TRBV29-1 and TRBJ1-3; D gene uncertain. This CDR3 spans 13 amino acids. Trimming pared 8 bases from V and 4 bases from J, leaving 15 bases between. The germline gives CDR1 SQVTM, CDR2 ANQGSEA. Here the CDR3 DNA reads TGCAGCTTCCAACCGACACAGGGAAACACCATATATTTT. Protein: CSFQPTQGNTIYF.

The chain is built from TRBV12-3 or TRBV12-4 and TRBJ2-7, with 11 bases that match TRBD2. The CDR3 is made up of 14 amino acids. The V segment lost 5 bases and the J segment 5 bases; nucleotides outside the gene matches: 5. The DNA for the CDR3 is TGTGCCAGCAGTGCTAGCGGGAGGTCCCACGAGCAGTACTTC. It specifies CASSASGRSHEQYF.

This clonotype was picked up one time. The chain employs TRBV7-2 and TRBJ2-5; D gene uncertain. V was trimmed by 5 bases and J by 6 bases, leaving 16 bases between them. The CDR3 loop spans 14 amino acids. Germline CDR1 reads SGHTA; CDR2 reads FQGNSA. DNA of the CDR3: TGTGCCAGCAGCACCGACCGGCGGATTAAGACCCAGTACTTC. This gives the protein CASSTDRRIKTQYF. Full variable domain (rest looked up from reference TRBV7-2 and TRBJ2-5): GAGVSQSPSNKVTEKGKDVELRCDPISGHTALYWYRQSLGQGLEFLIYFQGNSAPDKSGLPSDRFSAERTGGSVSTLTIQRTQQEDSAVYLCASSTDRRIKTQYFGPGTRLLVL.

This clonotype was seen ten or more times. The chain links TRBV28 to TRBJ1-2; D perhaps matches TRBD1 (5 bases). The CDR3 covers 15 residues. Germline CDR1 reads MDHEN; CDR2 reads SYDVKM. V was clipped by 4 bases and J by 3 bases, with 15 bases between them. CDR3 in DNA: TGTGCCAGCAGTTCCCAGGGTTTTGCTGACTATGGCTACACCTTC. Protein: CASSSQGFADYGYTF.